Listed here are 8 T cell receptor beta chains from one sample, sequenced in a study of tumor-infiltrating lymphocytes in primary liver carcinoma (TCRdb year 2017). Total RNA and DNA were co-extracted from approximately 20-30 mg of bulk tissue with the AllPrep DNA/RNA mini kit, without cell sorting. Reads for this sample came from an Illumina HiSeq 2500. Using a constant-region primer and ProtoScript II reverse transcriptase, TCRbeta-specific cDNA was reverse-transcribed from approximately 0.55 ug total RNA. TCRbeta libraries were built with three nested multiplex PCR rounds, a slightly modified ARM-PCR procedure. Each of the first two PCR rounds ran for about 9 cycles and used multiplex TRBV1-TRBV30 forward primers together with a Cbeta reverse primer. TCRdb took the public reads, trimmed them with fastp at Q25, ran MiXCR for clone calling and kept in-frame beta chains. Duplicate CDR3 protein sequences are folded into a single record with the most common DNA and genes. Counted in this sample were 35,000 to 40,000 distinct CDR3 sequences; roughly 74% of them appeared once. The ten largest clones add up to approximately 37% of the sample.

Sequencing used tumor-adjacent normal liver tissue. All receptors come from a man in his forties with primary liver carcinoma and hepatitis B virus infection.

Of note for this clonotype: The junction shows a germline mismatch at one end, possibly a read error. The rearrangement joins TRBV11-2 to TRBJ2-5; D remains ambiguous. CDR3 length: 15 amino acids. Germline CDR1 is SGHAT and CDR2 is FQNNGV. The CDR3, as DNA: TGTGTCAGCAGCCCCGTCGGGCTAATCTCAGAGACCCAGTACTTC. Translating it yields CVSSPVGLISETQYF.

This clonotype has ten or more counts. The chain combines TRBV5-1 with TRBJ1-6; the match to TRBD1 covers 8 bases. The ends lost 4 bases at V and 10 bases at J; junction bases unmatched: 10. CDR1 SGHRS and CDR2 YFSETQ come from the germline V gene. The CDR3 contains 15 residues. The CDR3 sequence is CASSQTGDEWSPLHF. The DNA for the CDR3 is TGCGCCAGCAGCCAGACAGGGGACGAATGGTCACCCCTCCACTTT. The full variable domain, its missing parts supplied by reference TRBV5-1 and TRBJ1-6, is KAGVTQTPRYLIKTRGQQVTLSCSPISGHRSVSWYQQTPGQGLQFLFEYFSETQRNKGNFPGRFSGRQFSNSRSEMNVSTLELGDSALYLCASSQTGDEWSPLHFGNGTRLTVT.

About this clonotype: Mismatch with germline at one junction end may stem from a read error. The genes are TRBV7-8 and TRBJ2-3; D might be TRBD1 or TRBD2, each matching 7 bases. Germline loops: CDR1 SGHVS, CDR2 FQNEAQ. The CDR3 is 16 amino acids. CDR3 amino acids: CTSSSAGGVYSDTQYF. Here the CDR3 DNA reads TGTACCAGCAGCTCAGCAGGGGGGGTATATTCGGATACGCAGTATTTT.

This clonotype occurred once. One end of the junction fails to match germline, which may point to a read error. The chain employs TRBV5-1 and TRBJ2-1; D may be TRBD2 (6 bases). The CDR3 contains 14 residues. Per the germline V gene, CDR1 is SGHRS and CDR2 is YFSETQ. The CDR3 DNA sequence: TGCGTCAGCAGCACCTTAGCGGCACACAATGAGCACTTCTTC. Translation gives CVSSTLAAHNEHFF.

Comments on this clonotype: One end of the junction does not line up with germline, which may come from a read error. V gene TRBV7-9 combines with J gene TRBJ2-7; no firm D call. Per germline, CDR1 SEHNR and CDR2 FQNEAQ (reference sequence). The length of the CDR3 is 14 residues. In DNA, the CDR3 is TGTGCCAGCAGCAGTACGGGCCCCCCATATGAGCAGCACTTC. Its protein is CASSSTGPPYEQHF.

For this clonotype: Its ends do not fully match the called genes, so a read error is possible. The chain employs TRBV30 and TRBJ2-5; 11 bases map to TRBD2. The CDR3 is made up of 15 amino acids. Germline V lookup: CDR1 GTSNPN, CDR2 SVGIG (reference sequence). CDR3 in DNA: TGTGTCTGGAGCGTACTAGCGGGAGATTTGGAGACCCAGTACTTC. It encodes CVWSVLAGDLETQYF.

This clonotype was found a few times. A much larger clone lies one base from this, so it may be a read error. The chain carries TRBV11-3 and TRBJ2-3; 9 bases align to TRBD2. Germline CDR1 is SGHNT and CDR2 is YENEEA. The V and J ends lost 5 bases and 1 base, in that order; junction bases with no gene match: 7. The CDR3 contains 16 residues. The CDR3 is CASSRASGIGTDTQYF. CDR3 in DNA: TGTGCCAGCAGCCGTGCTAGCGGGATAGGCACAGATACGCAGTATTTT. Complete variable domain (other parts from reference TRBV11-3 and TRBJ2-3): EAGVVQSPRYKIIEKKQPVAFWCNPISGHNTLYWYLQNLGQGPELLIRYENEEAVDDSQLPKDRFSAERLKGVDSTLKIQPAELGDSAVYLCASSRASGIGTDTQYFGPGTRLTVL.

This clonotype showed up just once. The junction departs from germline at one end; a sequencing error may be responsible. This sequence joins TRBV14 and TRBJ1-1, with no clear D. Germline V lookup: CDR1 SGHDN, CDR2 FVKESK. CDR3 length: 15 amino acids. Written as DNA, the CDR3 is TGTGCCAGCAACCAACGGGGATTAATGAACATTGAAGTTTTCTTT. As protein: CASNQRGLMNIEVFF.